This T cell receptor beta chain was identified in a study of blood T cell repertoires in COVID-19. Study background: T cells, B-cell-depleted T cells, or PBMCs supplied cDNA or gDNA.

Those enrolled, adults aged about 18 to 95 years, came from some 23 US areas. Allocation to cohorts depended on clinical history reported by the participants. J lost 3 bases, V lost 3 bases, and 3 bases had no gene match. This CDR3 is built from 14 residues. CDR1 is SGHTA, CDR2 FQGTGA, per germline. Authors' data handling: Researchers report that nucleated cell counts were estimated from reference gene primer amplification. Generated by immunoSEQ multiplex PCR, the TCRdb table keeps only in-frame clones and is missing some. Clonal size and the V and J genes are those of that table, whereas D and trimming came from the DNA. Altogether about 210,000 clones are present, around four fifths being singletons, with the ten largest covering around 9%.

This clonotype was obtained from a man in his forties or fifties who had recovered from COVID-19. The rearrangement links TRBV7-3 to TRBJ1-1; TRBD1 agrees at 8 bases. The specimen was PBMCs or T cells enriched from blood (not recorded which). CDR3 bases: TGTGCCAGCAGCTTCCAGGGGGCGGACACTGAAGCTTTCTTT. Its protein is CASSFQGADTEAFF.